This TCR beta chain stems from a study of T cells after yellow fever vaccination. Across the whole study: Fractions with few cells were prepared using SMART-Seq v4 Ultra Low Input.

This CDR3 region has 13 residues. CDR1 SQVTM and CDR2 ANQGSEA come from the germline V gene. V lost 4 bases, J lost 2 bases, and 11 bases lay in between. Universal primer sites and UMIs were introduced during 5'RACE template-switching synthesis of TCR cDNA. TCRdb itself ran the 5' RACE reads through MiXCR, one entry per CDR3 protein. The sample lists some 300,000 distinct CDR3 sequences; 8.7% were seen once. This clonotype was detected only a few times. Its antigen remains unidentified. Study outcomes and limitations: Although the secondary response was weaker, it peaked faster, at day 5 versus 15. FACS-sorted repertoires could harbor abundant contaminating bulk-population clonotypes.

J is TRBJ2-5 and V is TRBV29-1; D uncertain. The TCR sequence derives from a man between 18 and 35 years old who received the YFV17D yellow fever vaccine. The sequencing here drew on CD4+ T cells sorted from PBMCs, taken 5 days after the yellow fever booster vaccination. CDR3 sequence: CSVAKVIQETQYF. DNA of the CDR3: TGCAGCGTTGCCAAGGTGATACAAGAGACCCAGTACTTC.